This T cell receptor (beta chain) was retrieved from a study of OX40 agonist ivuxolimab in advanced cancers. A note on this clone: Its antigen is unknown.

Libraries were prepared by immunoSEQ multiplex PCR; TCRdb keeps only in-frame clonotypes and omits some of them. The sample has around 100,000 clones, more than 85% seen once. Study-level findings and limits: Expanded peripheral T cells had an undetermined antigen specificity.

The source is an adult with an advanced solid tumor such as melanoma, head and neck, liver or kidney cancer. Here the sequenced sample was CD4+ or CD8+ T cells sorted from blood, taken in a trial of the OX40 agonist ivuxolimab.

CDR3 nucleotides: TGTGCCAGCAGCGTAGTTGGGACTAGCGTCACTGCGGGGTACAATGAGCAGTTCTTC. Translating gives CASSVVGTSVTAGYNEQFF. The chain is built from TRBV9 and TRBJ2-1; 10 bases line up with TRBD2. The CDR3 covers 19 residues. Germline loops: CDR1 SGDLS, CDR2 YYNGEE. V gave up 0 bases and J gave up 4 bases; unmatched junction bases: 13.